The clone carrying this T cell receptor (beta chain) was counted once. This record comes from a study of control samples from healthy donors and cancer patients. This CDR3 has 17 amino acids. CDR1 PRHDT and CDR2 FYEKMQ come from the germline V gene (reference sequence). The ends lost 3 bases at V and 7 bases at J; junction bases unmatched: 11. Method: immunoSEQ multiplex PCR; TCRdb's copy keeps in-frame clones and lacks some. In the table there are 120,000 or so clones, 80% to 95% of which are singletons. This clonotype was sampled from a man younger than 30 in good health. The V and J genes are TRBV13 and TRBJ2-1; TRBD2 agrees at 11 bases. Sequenced sample: blood. CDR3 bases: TGTGCCAGCAGCTTCGGGCCCCCTAGCGGGAGGCAGAATGAGCAGTTCTTC. Protein sequence: CASSFGPPSGRQNEQFF.